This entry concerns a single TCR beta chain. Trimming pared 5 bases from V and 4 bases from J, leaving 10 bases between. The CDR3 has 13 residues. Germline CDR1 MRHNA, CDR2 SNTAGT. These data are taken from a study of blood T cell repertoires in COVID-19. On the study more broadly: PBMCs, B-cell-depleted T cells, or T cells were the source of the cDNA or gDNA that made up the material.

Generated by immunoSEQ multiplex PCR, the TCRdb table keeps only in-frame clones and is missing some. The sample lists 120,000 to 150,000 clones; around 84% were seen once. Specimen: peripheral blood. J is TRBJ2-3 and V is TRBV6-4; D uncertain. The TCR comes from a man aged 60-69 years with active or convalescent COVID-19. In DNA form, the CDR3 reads TGTGCCAGCAGTCGAGACTGGTCAGATACGCAGTATTTT. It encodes CASSRDWSDTQYF.